This T cell receptor (beta chain) was sequenced during a study of CD8+ T cells in alopecia areata. Specified treatment: oral pan-JAK inhibitor, 5-10 mg twice daily. Alopecia areata patients provided lesional scalp punch biopsies and peripheral blood. V gave up 3 bases and J gave up 5 bases, with 13 bases separating them. The germline CDR1 and CDR2 sequences are KGHSH and LQKENI. The CDR3 sequence is 14 residues long. Following RNA extraction, reverse transcription yielded cDNA that acted as the sequencing template. Some clones are missing from TCRdb's copy, which holds only in-frame ones; the method was immunoSEQ multiplex PCR. This sample has 160,000 or so clones; 50% to 75% occur once, and the top ten carry roughly 17%.

This material consisted of CD4+ T cells sorted from blood, taken between weeks 55 and 70, from a patient treated with tofacitinib. This receptor was identified in a human donor with alopecia areata. The rearrangement links TRBV18 to TRBJ2-5, with a weak D call TRBD1 (6 bases). In DNA, the CDR3 is TGTGCCAGCTCACCGGGACAAAGGAGGGAGACCCAGTACTTC. Protein product: CASSPGQRRETQYF.